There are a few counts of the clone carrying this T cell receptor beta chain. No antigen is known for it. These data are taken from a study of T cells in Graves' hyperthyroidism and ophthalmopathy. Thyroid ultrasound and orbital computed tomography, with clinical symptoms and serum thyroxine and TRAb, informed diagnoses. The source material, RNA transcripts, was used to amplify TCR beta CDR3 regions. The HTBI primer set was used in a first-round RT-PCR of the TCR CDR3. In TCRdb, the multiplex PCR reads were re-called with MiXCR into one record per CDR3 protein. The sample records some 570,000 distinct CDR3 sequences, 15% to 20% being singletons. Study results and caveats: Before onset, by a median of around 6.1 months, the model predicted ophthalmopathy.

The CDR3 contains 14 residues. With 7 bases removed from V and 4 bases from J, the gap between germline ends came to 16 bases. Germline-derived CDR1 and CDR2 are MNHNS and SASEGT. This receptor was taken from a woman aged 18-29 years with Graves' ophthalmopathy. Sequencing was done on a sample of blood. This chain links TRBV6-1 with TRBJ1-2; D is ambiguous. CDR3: CASTGSLTGYGYTF. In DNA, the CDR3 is TGTGCCAGCACCGGATCCCTCACGGGCTATGGCTACACCTTC.